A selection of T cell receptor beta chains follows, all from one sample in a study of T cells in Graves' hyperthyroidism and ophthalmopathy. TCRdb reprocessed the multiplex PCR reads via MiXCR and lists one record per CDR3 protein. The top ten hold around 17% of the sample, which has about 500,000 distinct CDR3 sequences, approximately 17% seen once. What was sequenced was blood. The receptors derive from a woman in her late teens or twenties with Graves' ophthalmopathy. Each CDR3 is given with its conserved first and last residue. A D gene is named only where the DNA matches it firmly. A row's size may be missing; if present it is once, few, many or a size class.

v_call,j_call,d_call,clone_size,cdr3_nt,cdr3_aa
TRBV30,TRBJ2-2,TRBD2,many,TGTGCCTGGAACTCCGGGACTACCGACACCGGGGAGCTGTTTTTT,CAWNSGTTDTGELFF
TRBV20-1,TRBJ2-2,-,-,TGCAGTGCTAGAGATCCTGGGGGGGGGGCTGGCGGGGAGCTGTTTTTT,CSARDPGGGAGGELFF
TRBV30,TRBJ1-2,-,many,TGTGCCTGGAGTCCCGGGGAGAGGGGGGACTATGGCTACACCTTC,CAWSPGERGDYGYTF
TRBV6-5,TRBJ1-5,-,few,TGTGCCAGCAGTTACTCCTACAATCAGCCCCAGCATTTT,CASSYSYNQPQHF
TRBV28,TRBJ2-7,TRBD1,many,TGTGCCAGCAGTCCACGGGGACAGGGAAACTCCTACGAGCAGTACTTC,CASSPRGQGNSYEQYF
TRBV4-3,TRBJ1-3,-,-,TGCGCCAGCAGCCAAGATCGGCTCTCTGGAAACGCCATATATTTT,CASSQDRLSGNAIYF
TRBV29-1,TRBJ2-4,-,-,TGCAGCGGGGGAATAGCCAAAAACATTCAGTACTTC,CSGGIAKNIQYF
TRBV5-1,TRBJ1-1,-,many,TGCGCCAGCGTCCCGGGGACAAGGGTATCGAACACTGAAGCTTTCTTT,CASVPGTRVSNTEAFF
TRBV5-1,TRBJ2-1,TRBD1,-,TGCGCCAGCAATGGACAGGGGCGCTACAATGAGCAGTTCTTC,CASNGQGRYNEQFF
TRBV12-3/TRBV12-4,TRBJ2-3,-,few,TGTGCCAGCAGGGACGGGACGGCGGTCGGCACAGATACGCAGTATTTT,CASRDGTAVGTDTQYF
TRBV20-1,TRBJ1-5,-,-,TGCAGTGCGTCCCCCAGGATTAGCAATCAGCCCCAGCATTTT,CSASPRISNQPQHF
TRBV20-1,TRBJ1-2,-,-,TGCAGTGCTAGAGTATTCGAGATTTATGGCTACACCTTC,CSARVFEIYGYTF
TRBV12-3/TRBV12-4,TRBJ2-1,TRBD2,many,TGTGCCAGCAGTTTTCCCCCGGGAGCGGGGTACAATGAGCAGTTCTTC,CASSFPPGAGYNEQFF
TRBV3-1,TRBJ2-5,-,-,TGTGCCAGCAGCCAAGCCCCAGGGTCCGGAGGGGAGACCCGGTACTTC,CASSQAPGSGGETRYF
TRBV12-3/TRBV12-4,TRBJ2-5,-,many,TGTGCCAGCAGTATCAGGATCGGGGTAGGAGAGACCCAGTACTTC,CASSIRIGVGETQYF
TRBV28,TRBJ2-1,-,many,TGTGCCAGCAGTTTACCCCCCTACAATGAGCAGTTCTTC,CASSLPPYNEQFF
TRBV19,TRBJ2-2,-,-,TGTGCCAGTAGTATTCCAGGGGCCTACACCGGGGAGCTGTTTTTT,CASSIPGAYTGELFF
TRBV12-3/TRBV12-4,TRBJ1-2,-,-,TGTGCCAGCAGTTTATTCAGGTGGTCGAACTATGGCTACACCTTC,CASSLFRWSNYGYTF
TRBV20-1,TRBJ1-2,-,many,TGCAGTGCTAGAGCTGGGAGTAACTATGGCTACACCTTC,CSARAGSNYGYTF
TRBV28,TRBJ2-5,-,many,TGTGCCAGCAGTTTATCTTCGGGGGCTCTGGAGACCCAGTACTTC,CASSLSSGALETQYF
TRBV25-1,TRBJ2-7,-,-,TGTGCCAGCAGTTCGTGGATCTTCTCCTACGAGCAGTACTTC,CASSSWIFSYEQYF
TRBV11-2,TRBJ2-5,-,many,TGTGCCAGCAGCTTAGATCCCGGCTGGAAAGAGACCCAGTACTTC,CASSLDPGWKETQYF
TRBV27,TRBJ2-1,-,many,TGTGCCTCGTACTGGTTTGGCAATGAGCAGTTCTTC,CASYWFGNEQFF
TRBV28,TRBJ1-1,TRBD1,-,TGTGCCAGCAGTCCGGGACAGGCTGAGGTGGCTGAAGCTTTCTTT,CASSPGQAEVAEAFF
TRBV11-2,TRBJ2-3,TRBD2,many,TGTGCCAGCAGCTCCCAGCTAGCGGGGGTCACAGATACGCAGTATTTT,CASSSQLAGVTDTQYF
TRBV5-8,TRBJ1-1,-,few,TGTGCCAGCAGCCCCCGGTGGGGAAGGAGGGGTACGAACACTGAAGCTTTCTTT,CASSPRWGRRGTNTEAFF
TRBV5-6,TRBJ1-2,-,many,TGTGCCAGCAGCTTGATGGGCAGGGAGGGCTACACCTTC,CASSLMGREGYTF
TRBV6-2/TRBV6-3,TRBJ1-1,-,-,TGTGCCAGCAGTTACTCGATGGGAGACCCTGAAGCTTTCTTT,CASSYSMGDPEAFF
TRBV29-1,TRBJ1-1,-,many,TGCAGCGTCACAGGGAAGTGGGCTGAAGCTTTCTTT,CSVTGKWAEAFF